Sequencing of this T cell receptor beta chain was carried out in a study of OX40 agonist ivuxolimab in advanced cancers. Study-level background: Enrollees could have had prior anti-PD-1, anti-PD-L1 or anti-CTLA-4 therapy, which roughly 40% had received.

V shed 2 bases and J 5 bases; nucleotides not matched to a gene: 1. Looked up from germline, CDR1 is SGHNT and CDR2 is YYREEE (reference sequence). CDR3 length equals 12 residues. The table came from immunoSEQ multiplex PCR; TCRdb's copy has only in-frame clones and leaves some out. The sample shows approximately 62,000 clones, over 90% of them seen only once. This chain joins TRBV5-4 and TRBJ2-7; 7 nucleotides match TRBD1. This clonotype originated in an adult with an advanced solid tumor such as melanoma, head and neck, liver or kidney cancer. This material consisted of CD4+ or CD8+ T cells sorted from blood, taken in a trial of the OX40 agonist ivuxolimab. CDR3 bases: TGTGCCAGCAGCTTTACAGGGGACGAGCAGTACTTC. This encodes CASSFTGDEQYF.